Shown below are 9 T cell receptor beta chains from a single sample sequenced in a study of cytomegalovirus exposure and HLA in healthy donors. PCR primers comprised 60 Vbeta and 13 Jbeta primers. TCRdb's table, derived via immunoSEQ multiplex PCR, lists solely in-frame clones and lacks some. The sample records some 150,000 clones, approximately 75% being singletons. The sample comprised PBMCs. The receptor source for this set is a male donor in good health and CMV-seronegative.

The chain uses TRBV7-9 and TRBJ2-2; 8 bases match TRBD2. The ends lost 8 bases at V and 4 bases at J; junction bases unmatched: 12. The CDR3 has 16 amino acids. The germline V gene encodes CDR1 SEHNR and CDR2 FQNEAQ (reference sequence). This CDR3 is CASHFSTSGITGELFF. In nucleotides, the CDR3 is TGTGCCAGCCATTTTTCAACTAGCGGAATCACCGGGGAGCTGTTTTTT. The entire variable domain, with the rest obtained from reference TRBV7-9 and TRBJ2-2, is as follows: DTGVSQNPRHKITKRGQNVTFRCDPISEHNRLYWYRQTLGQGPEFLTYFQNEAQLEKSRLLSDRFSAERPKGSFSTLEIQRTEQGDSAMYLCASHFSTSGITGELFFGEGSRLTVL.

The chain carries TRBV10-1 and TRBJ2-7; D perhaps matches TRBD2 (5 bases). Looked up from germline, CDR1 is WNHNN and CDR2 is SYGVQD (reference sequence). V dropped 0 bases and J dropped 5 bases, with 11 bases sitting between them. The CDR3 runs to 14 residues. The CDR3 coding sequence is TGCGCCAGCAGTGAGTCGGGGAGAACCCACGAGCAGTACTTC. Translation gives CASSESGRTHEQYF.

The rearrangement joins TRBV2 to TRBJ1-2, with 7 bases aligning to TRBD1. This CDR3 has 12 residues. Germline CDR1 is SNHLY and CDR2 is FYNNEI. V gave up 6 bases and J gave up 7 bases; unmatched junction bases: 5. The CDR3 bases are TGTGCCAGCAGCCGGGACAGCATTGGCTACACCTTC. Its protein product is CASSRDSIGYTF.

The chain combines TRBV30 with TRBJ2-7; D may be TRBD1 (5 bases). The CDR3 runs 14 residues. The ends were cut back, 0 bases at V and 2 bases at J, with 11 bases in the middle. The germline gives CDR1 GTSNPN, CDR2 SVGIG (reference sequence). The CDR3 nucleotides are TGTGCCTGGAGTGTAGGTGGACAAGCCTACGAGCAGTACTTC. Protein product: CAWSVGGQAYEQYF.

As for this clone: Other DNA sequences in this specimen translate into the identical CDR3. The chain combines TRBV9 with TRBJ2-7; possibly TRBD2 for D (6 bases). The CDR3 runs 14 residues. CDR1 is SGDLS, CDR2 YYNGEE, per germline. V gave up 0 bases and J gave up 0 bases, with 7 bases separating them. In nucleotides, the CDR3 is TGTGCCAGCAGCGTAGGGGGGGTCTCCTACGAGCAGTACTTC. It is translated as CASSVGGVSYEQYF.

V is TRBV9 and J is TRBJ2-1, with D possibly TRBD2 on 7 matching bases. Germline CDR1 reads SGDLS; CDR2 reads YYNGEE. V was trimmed by 0 bases and J by 4 bases, leaving 20 bases between them. This CDR3 region has 18 residues. In DNA form, the CDR3 reads TGTGCCAGCAGCGTAGGAGTATTAGGAGGGGGGGGTTACAATGAGCAGTTCTTC. Protein: CASSVGVLGGGGYNEQFF.

The chain is built from TRBV2 and TRBJ1-1; TRBD1 matches 7 bases. Trimming took 6 bases from V and 7 from J; bases not matched to a gene: 11. Germline V gene data show CDR1 as SNHLY and CDR2 as FYNNEI. The CDR3 is 14 residues long. CDR3 residues: CASRGQQSAGEAFF. The CDR3 region has the DNA TGTGCCAGCAGGGGACAGCAATCCGCCGGTGAAGCTTTCTTT.

The chain recombines TRBV7-2 with TRBJ1-3; weak D call: TRBD1 (6 bases). This CDR3 has 14 amino acids. Germline V gene lookup returns CDR1 SGHTA and CDR2 FQGNSA. Trimming cost V 4 bases and J 2 bases, with 9 bases left between them. CDR3 DNA sequence: TGTGCCAGCAGCTCCTACAGGGCTGGAAACACCATATATTTT. Amino acid sequence: CASSSYRAGNTIYF.

The J gene is TRBJ1-3, the V gene TRBV7-2; TRBD1 is a possible D gene (5 bases). CDR1 is SGHTA and CDR2 is FQGNSA in the germline V gene. The CDR3 sequence is 14 residues long. Trimming stripped 4 bases from V and 4 bases from J, with 11 bases between. The CDR3 is CASSSRVGGNTIYF. CDR3 sequence (DNA): TGTGCCAGCAGCTCCAGGGTGGGAGGAAACACCATATATTTT. The whole variable domain, remainder taken from reference TRBV7-2 and TRBJ1-3, is GAGVSQSPSNKVTEKGKDVELRCDPISGHTALYWYRQSLGQGLEFLIYFQGNSAPDKSGLPSDRFSAERTGGSVSTLTIQRTQQEDSAVYLCASSSRVGGNTIYFGEGSWLTVV.